This TCR beta chain was captured in a study of Graves' ophthalmopathy and Graves' hyperthyroidism. The V end was cut by 3 bases, the J end by 0 bases, with 6 bases between. The CDR3 loop spans 15 amino acids. Germline-derived CDR1 and CDR2 are SNHLY and FYNNEI. This clonotype was found many times. RNA transcripts provided the template for amplifying TCR beta CDR3 regions. The first-round RT-PCR employed HTBI primers together with the Qiagen OneStep RT-PCR kit. A multiplex PCR was then performed as the second round. From the multiplex PCR reads, TCRdb called clonotypes with MiXCR, one entry per CDR3 protein. The data show roughly 1.1 million distinct CDR3 sequences, with about 40% seen just once and 11% held by the top ten.

The rearrangement joins TRBV2 to TRBJ2-6; D not certain. Sequencing input: peripheral blood or thyroid tissue (not recorded which). The sequence was obtained from an adult man with Graves' hyperthyroidism. For the CDR3, the DNA is TGTGCCAGCAGTGACGTGGTCTCTGGGGCCAACGTCCTGACTTTC. This translates into CASSDVVSGANVLTF.